This TCR beta chain stems from a study of cytomegalovirus exposure and HLA in healthy donors (dated by TCRdb to 2017 to 2019). Regarding the complete study: According to an earlier analysis of 587 of the donors, 150 million to 200 million T cells yielded 117 million unique TCR beta sequences and approximately 300 Gb of sequence data. About 310 gigabases of sequencing data and approximately 80 million unique TCR sequences were included in an early release covering about 620 HLA-typed donors. Of the 300 to 450 genotyped donors, approximately 81% were placed in the genetic ancestry cluster associated with self-reported Caucasian donors. The study aimed to test whether signatures of past pathogen exposure could be identified by cataloging public T cell receptors. Using immunosequencing, the study profiled T cell repertoires from 666 subjects and related those repertoires to cytomegalovirus serostatus. In addition to the first cohort of roughly 670 subjects, a separate validation cohort of under 150 different subjects was used. The study combined high-throughput TCR immunosequencing, statistical association of individual TCRs with disease status, and machine learning to predict cytomegalovirus infection status. A later analysis re-examined previously published TCR beta repertoires from about 700 donors and added high-resolution HLA genotyping to investigate patterns of TCR occurrence. The later analysis used no new phenotypic data to find candidate immune exposures, relying instead on TCR beta sequences and their occurrence across donors. In an earlier analysis of 587 of the donors, high-throughput TCR beta sequencing was used to judge whether each TCR beta V gene segment behaved as functional or pseudogenic. Donor age, sex, ethnicity and CMV serostatus were collected together with the repertoire data. In a later genetic analysis, genome-wide SNP genotypes for about three fifths of the 666 donors were used, and that subset was treated as a discovery cohort. Every discovery cohort repertoire had been produced on one sequencing platform. HLA typing included class I and class II loci at four-digit resolution. The number of typed donors differed by locus: roughly 629-640 for A, B, C, DRB1 and DQB1; approximately 530 for DQA1; 606 for DPA1; and about 450 for DPB1. Roughly 5 DR-DQ haplotypes were handled as single units for association and clustering, since linkage in the cohort was strong. Among some 400 genotyped donors of the cohort, an average of around 220,000 unique TCR beta nucleotide sequences was sequenced per donor, of which about 19% were non-productive.

Points on this clone: Its antigen is not yet known. No base quality information exists; no much larger clone differs at one position.

The cohort was made up of approximately 670 healthy bone marrow donors. Cohort members were all nominally healthy when sampled, although unrecorded immune exposures were likely present. The donor was CMV seropositive and was included in the group of 250 to 300 seropositive cohort members. A peripheral blood sample was collected from each donor, and TCR beta sequencing was performed on peripheral blood mononuclear cells. The Qiagen DNeasy Blood Extraction Kit was used to extract genomic DNA from the blood cell samples. Taken from cysteine to phenylalanine, the CDR3 has 16 residues. The read is trimmed to its CDR3 DNA, 48 bases read in frame from base 1. Via the germline V gene, CDR1 is LGHNA and CDR2 YNFKEQ. V and J lose 0 bases and 7 bases, and a span of 16 bases separates them. Summary of the overall study and its limitations: Because some donors lacked HLA typing at each locus, the association tests relied only on the typed subset. A later analysis associated approximately 17,000 TCR beta sequences with specific HLA alleles at a false discovery rate of 0.05. An association between a missense DCLRE1C variant and V-gene and J-gene trimming of TCR beta chains was found in a later genetic analysis and replicated in an independent cohort. A total of 164 TCR beta chains were listed by the study as associated with cytomegalovirus. The cohort was sequenced for TCR beta chains only, and without alpha or paired-chain data the features that could be detected were limited. Correlated functional status among segregating V segments might be attributable to linkage disequilibrium, but an unknown experimental factor could not be ruled out. A later analysis found that HLA-associated TCR beta chains were more clonally expanded and had lower generation probabilities than equally common non-associated chains. A later analysis reported that several top co-occurrence clusters appeared linked to parvovirus B19, influenza, CMV and Epstein-Barr virus. Because counts were too low, seventeen rarely observed V segments, including chromosome 9 orphons, were excluded from the earlier analysis of some 590 of the donors. According to a later analysis, most CMV-associated TCR beta chains appeared to be HLA-restricted, and the HLA associations seemed to be driven largely by CMV exposure. The presence/absence analyses assumed that sequencing depth was roughly uniform across donors, and that assumption may not be true. The classifier was reported to diagnose cytomegalovirus status with high specificity and sensitivity in both the original and validation cohorts. According to the authors, the approach could potentially be generalized to other disease states and immunological phenotypes. In a later analysis, TCR association rates were found to vary across HLA loci, with the most associated TCRs seen for DRB1 alleles and the fewest for HLA-C alleles. A cluster of highly shared sequence variants was judged likely to represent a technical artifact of the sequencing pipeline. For the cohort, immune exposure information was limited to CMV serostatus. Broadly in line with IMGT annotations, most TCR beta V segments showed up in productive rearrangements about 87% or about 30% of the time in an earlier analysis of several hundred of the donors. A later genetic analysis reported fewer N-insertions in productive TCRs among donors in an Asian-associated ancestry cluster than the roughly 650-donor mean. Across donors, most TCR sequences were observed very rarely, whereas some public TCRs were present in many individuals. The 87-base-pair reads could not distinguish some IMGT-functional V segments, including TRBV6-2 and TRBV6-3, so those segments were excluded. When HLA alleles, especially DR and DQ, strongly co-occurred, attributing TCR associations to individual alleles was difficult. A few of the identified cytomegalovirus-associated TCR beta chains were confirmed in vitro to be specific for cytomegalovirus antigens. A further reported finding was that TCR beta sequences accurately predicted the HLA-A and HLA-B alleles for most subjects in the first cohort.

The method was the immunoSEQ multiplex PCR assay. The multiplex PCR relied on a mix of 60 forward primers for TCR Vbeta segments and 13 reverse primers for TCR Jbeta segments. The CDR3 region of rearranged TCR beta genes was amplified from genomic DNA by a multiplex PCR assay. The amplified TCR beta libraries were sequenced on the Illumina HiSeq System as 87-base-pair reads. Per the authors' processing: In a later analysis, about 80 million unique TCR beta chains were counted across the roughly 610 repertoires, and roughly 9.9 million of these chains were shared by at least two donors. To remove PCR and sequencing errors, raw reads were error-corrected and collapsed into unique sequences using a nearest-neighbor algorithm that merged closely related sequences. Alignment of CDR3 sequences to IMGT reference sequences was used to assign V, D and J gene segments. For a sequence to be retained, a match of at least six nucleotides to both a V gene segment and a J gene segment was required. Rearrangements were called productive when the CDR3 lacked stop codons and stayed in frame with V and J; all others were non-productive. CDR3 was defined by IMGT convention, running from the second conserved V-encoded cysteine to the conserved J-encoded phenylalanine. The earlier analysis of roughly 590 of the donors excluded any sequence lacking an unambiguous match to a single V gene segment. An earlier analysis of about 590 of the donors classified V segments as functional when productive rearrangements were above 56.7% and as segregating when the standard deviation between donors was above 5%. A statistical classification framework was built for diagnosing cytomegalovirus status from the catalog of TCR beta chain sequences. A later analysis assigned V and J genes by comparing TCR nucleotide sequences with IMGT/GENE-DB human TR gene sequences. The TCRdist pipeline was used in a later analysis to assign CDR3 sequences and most-parsimonious VDJ recombination scenarios. A later analysis defined each TCR beta chain by its CDR3 amino acid sequence plus V-gene family, and excluded reads lacking a unique V-gene family. A later analysis removed roughly 590 highly shared, low-generation-probability nucleotide sequences to deal with suspected cross-contamination and a sequencing artifact. For each public chain, a later analysis derived a clonal expansion index from normalized ranks of inferred template counts within each repertoire. Generation probabilities in a later analysis came from a VDJ recombination model fitted to out-of-frame rearrangements, and those results were checked against IGoR. A later analysis scored TCR-TCR, TCR-HLA and TCR-CMV co-occurrence with hypergeometric tests, applying a repertoire-size bias correction to TCR pairs. In a later analysis, false discovery rates were estimated by permuting HLA or CMV assignments 20 times. A later analysis grouped co-occurring TCRs with DBSCAN, adding TCRdist sequence similarity when clustering within HLA-allele-positive subsets. For co-occurrence clustering, repertoires with fewer than 30,000 or more than 120,000 public chains were excluded, along with five or six repertoires with anomalous nucleotide sharing. TCRdb took this table from immuneACCESS and kept in-frame rearrangements with V and J called. Such tables lack part of the clones; where checked against another copy, unresolved V genes explain under half of the gap, and the rest is unexplained. That table supplies the V and J calls and clone size; D and trimming were determined from the DNA. Recorded for this sample are about 170,000 clones; 75% to 90% of them occurred a single time. Jointly, the top ten make up 4.5% to 5.5% of the sample.

The V and J segments used are TRBV4-2 and TRBJ2-1; TRBD1 is possibly the D segment (5 matching bases). This clonotype was obtained from a woman aged 45-65 years in good health and CMV-seropositive. The sequencing sample was made of PBMCs. The DNA sequence is as follows: TGTGCCAGCAGCCAAGATCGCACAGGCCTTATAAATGAGCAGTTCTTC. It encodes CASSQDRTGLINEQFF.